This T cell receptor (beta chain) was retrieved from a study of cytomegalovirus exposure and HLA in healthy donors. Study summary: A later analysis reported the same platform for the 100 to 150 validation repertoires and the roughly 700 first-cohort repertoires. General observations from the study: First-cohort TCR clusters were later found to tend to co-occur in the 120 or so validation repertoires.

Sequencing was performed with immunoSEQ multiplex PCR; in TCRdb, only in-frame clones are kept and a portion is missing. This sample yields about 120,000 clones, of which 88% are seen a single time; about 6.9% belongs to the top ten. The CDR3 runs 15 residues. V was pared by 1 base and J by 3 bases, with 12 bases between. Germline values: CDR1 SEHNR, CDR2 FQNEAQ (reference sequence). As regards this clone: What it recognizes is unknown.

The TCR was taken from a woman between 18 and 30 years old in good health and CMV-seropositive. The specimen sequenced was PBMCs. The chain has TRBV7-9 and TRBJ2-5; D is uncertain. CDR3 amino acids: CASSLGQEVEETQYF. DNA for the CDR3: TGTGCCAGCAGCTTAGGGCAGGAAGTGGAAGAGACCCAGTACTTC.